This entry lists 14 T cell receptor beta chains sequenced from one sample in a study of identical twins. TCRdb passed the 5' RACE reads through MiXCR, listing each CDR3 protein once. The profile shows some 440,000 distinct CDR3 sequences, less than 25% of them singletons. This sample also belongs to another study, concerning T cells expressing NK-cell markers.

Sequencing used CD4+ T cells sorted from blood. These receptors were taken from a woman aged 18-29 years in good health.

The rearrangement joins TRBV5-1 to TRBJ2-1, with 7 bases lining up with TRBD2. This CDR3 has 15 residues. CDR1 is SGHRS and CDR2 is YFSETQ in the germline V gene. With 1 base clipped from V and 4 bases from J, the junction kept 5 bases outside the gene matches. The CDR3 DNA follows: TGCGCCAGCAGCTTGCGGCCGGGGGGTTACAATGAGCAGTTCTTC. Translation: CASSLRPGGYNEQFF.

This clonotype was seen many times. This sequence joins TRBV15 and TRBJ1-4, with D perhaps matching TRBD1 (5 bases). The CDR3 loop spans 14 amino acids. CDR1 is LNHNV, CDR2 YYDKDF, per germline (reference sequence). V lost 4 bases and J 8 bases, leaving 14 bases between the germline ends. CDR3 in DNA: TGTGCCACCAGCATGAAAGGGGCGCGGGAAAAACTGTTTTTT. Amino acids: CATSMKGAREKLFF.

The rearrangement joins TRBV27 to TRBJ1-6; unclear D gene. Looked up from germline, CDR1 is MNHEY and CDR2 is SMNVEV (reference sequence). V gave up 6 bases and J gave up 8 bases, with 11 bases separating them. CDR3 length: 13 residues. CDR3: CASRVTLDSPLHF. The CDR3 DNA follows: TGTGCCAGCAGGGTTACATTGGATTCACCCCTCCACTTT.

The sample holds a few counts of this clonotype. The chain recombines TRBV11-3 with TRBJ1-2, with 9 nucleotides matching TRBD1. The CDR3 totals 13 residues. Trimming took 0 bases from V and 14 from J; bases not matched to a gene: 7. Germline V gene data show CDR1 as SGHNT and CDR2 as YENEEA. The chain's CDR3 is CASSLDGGDRATF. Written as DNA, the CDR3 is TGTGCCAGCAGCTTAGATGGAGGGGACAGGGCTACCTTC. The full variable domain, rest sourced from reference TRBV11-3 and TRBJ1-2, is EAGVVQSPRYKIIEKKQPVAFWCNPISGHNTLYWYLQNLGQGPELLIRYENEEAVDDSQLPKDRFSAERLKGVDSTLKIQPAELGDSAVYLCASSLDGGDRATFGSGTRLTVV.

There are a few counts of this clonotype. The CDR3 loop is CASSHAVGGELFF. The CDR3, as DNA: TGTGCCAGCAGTCACGCCGTGGGCGGGGAGCTGTTTTTT. The genes are TRBV27 and TRBJ2-2, with no clear D. This CDR3 contains 13 residues. Between the trimmed V and J ends, which lost 5 bases and 7 bases, there was a span of 11 bases. Germline values: CDR1 MNHEY, CDR2 SMNVEV (reference sequence).

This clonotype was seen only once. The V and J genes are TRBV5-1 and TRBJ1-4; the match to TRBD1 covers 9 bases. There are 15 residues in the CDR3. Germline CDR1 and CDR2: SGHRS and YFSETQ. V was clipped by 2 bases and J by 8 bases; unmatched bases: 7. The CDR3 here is CASSFLGTGNEKLFF. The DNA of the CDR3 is TGCGCCAGCAGCTTTCTCGGGACAGGGAACGAAAAACTGTTTTTT. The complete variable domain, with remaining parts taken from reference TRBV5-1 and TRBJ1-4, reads KAGVTQTPRYLIKTRGQQVTLSCSPISGHRSVSWYQQTPGQGLQFLFEYFSETQRNKGNFPGRFSGRQFSNSRSEMNVSTLELGDSALYLCASSFLGTGNEKLFFGSGTQLSVL.

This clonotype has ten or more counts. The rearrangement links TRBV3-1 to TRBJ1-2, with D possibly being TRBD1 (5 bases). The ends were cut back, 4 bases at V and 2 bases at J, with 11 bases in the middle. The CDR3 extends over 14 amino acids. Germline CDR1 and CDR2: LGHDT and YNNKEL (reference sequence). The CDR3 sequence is CASSPEAGNYGYTF. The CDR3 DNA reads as TGTGCCAGCAGCCCAGAGGCAGGGAACTATGGCTACACCTTC.

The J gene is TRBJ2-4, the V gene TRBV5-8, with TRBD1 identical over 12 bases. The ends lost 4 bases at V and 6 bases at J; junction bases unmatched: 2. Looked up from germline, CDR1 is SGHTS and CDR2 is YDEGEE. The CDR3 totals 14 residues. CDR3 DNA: TGTGCCAGCAGCGGGACAGGGGGCACAAACATTCAGTACTTC. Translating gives CASSGTGGTNIQYF.

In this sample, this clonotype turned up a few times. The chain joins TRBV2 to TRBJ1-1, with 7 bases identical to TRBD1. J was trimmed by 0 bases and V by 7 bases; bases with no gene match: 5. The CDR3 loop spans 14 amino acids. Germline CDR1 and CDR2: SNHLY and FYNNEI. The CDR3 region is CASNPTGLNTEAFF. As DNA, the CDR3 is TGTGCCAGCAACCCGACAGGGCTGAACACTGAAGCTTTCTTT.

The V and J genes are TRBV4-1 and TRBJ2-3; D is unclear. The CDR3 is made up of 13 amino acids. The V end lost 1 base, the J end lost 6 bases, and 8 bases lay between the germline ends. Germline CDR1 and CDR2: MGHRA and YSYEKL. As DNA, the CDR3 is TGCGCCAGCAGCCAAGCCGGGTTGGATACGCAGTATTTT. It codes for CASSQAGLDTQYF.

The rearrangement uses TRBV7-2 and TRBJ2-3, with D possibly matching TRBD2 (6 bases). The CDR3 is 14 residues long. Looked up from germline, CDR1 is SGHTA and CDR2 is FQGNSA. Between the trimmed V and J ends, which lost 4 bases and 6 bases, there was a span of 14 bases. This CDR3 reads CASSSRLEVDTQYF. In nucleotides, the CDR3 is TGTGCCAGCAGCTCCAGACTAGAGGTCGATACGCAGTATTTT.

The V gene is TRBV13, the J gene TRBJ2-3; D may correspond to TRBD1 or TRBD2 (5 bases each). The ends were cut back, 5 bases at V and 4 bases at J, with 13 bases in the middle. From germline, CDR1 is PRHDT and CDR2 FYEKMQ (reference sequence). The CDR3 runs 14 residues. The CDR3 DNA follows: TGTGCCAGCAGCCAAAGTCGGGGCCCAGATACGCAGTATTTT. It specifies CASSQSRGPDTQYF.

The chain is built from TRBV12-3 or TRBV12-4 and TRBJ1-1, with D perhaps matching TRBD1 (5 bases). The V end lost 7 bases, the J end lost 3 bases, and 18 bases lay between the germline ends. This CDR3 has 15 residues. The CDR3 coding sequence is TGTGCCAGCACCTCATTCAGCAGGGTTGACACTGAAGCTTTCTTT. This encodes CASTSFSRVDTEAFF.

As DNA, the CDR3 is TGTGCCAGTAGTCTAGGGGCGGAGCCTCGCGTTCAGTACTTC. It yields the protein CASSLGAEPRVQYF. V and J are TRBV19 and TRBJ2-4; a possible D gene is TRBD1 (5 bases). CDR3 size: 14 residues. CDR1 and CDR2 (germline): LNHDA, SQIVND (reference sequence). Between the trimmed V and J ends, which lost 5 bases and 11 bases, there was a span of 19 bases.